The 29 T cell receptor beta chains below come from one sample, sequenced in a study of cytomegalovirus exposure and HLA in healthy donors. The PCR employed 60 Vbeta primers together with 13 Jbeta primers. Assay used: immunoSEQ multiplex PCR; TCRdb lists only in-frame clones, some missing. The sample includes about 100,000 clones, 78% of them seen just once. The sequenced sample was PBMCs. Every receptor here comes from a woman in her fifties or sixties in good health and CMV-seronegative.

The J gene is TRBJ2-5, the V gene TRBV10-3; 7 nucleotides match TRBD1. In germline, CDR1 is ENHRY, CDR2 SYGVKD. The CDR3 extends over 16 amino acids. V shed 0 bases, J shed 0 bases, and the junction held 4 bases outside the gene matches. This CDR3 reads CAISESTQGDQETQYF. CDR3 DNA: TGTGCCATCAGTGAGTCGACCCAGGGGGACCAAGAGACCCAGTACTTC.

V gene TRBV28 combines with J gene TRBJ1-1; D is uncertain. CDR3 size: 12 residues. Trimming left V 2 bases short and J 6 bases short, with 7 bases between. CDR1 is MDHEN, CDR2 SYDVKM, per germline. This CDR3 reads CASSLQRSEAFF. CDR3 in DNA: TGTGCCAGCAGTTTACAGAGGTCTGAAGCTTTCTTT.

The chain employs TRBV5-4 and TRBJ2-7, with TRBD2 matching 13 bases. V lost 3 bases and J lost 3; bases outside the gene matches: 3. CDR1 is SGHNT and CDR2 is YYREEE in the germline V gene (reference sequence). The CDR3 loop spans 15 amino acids. CDR3 in amino acids: CASSSGTSGNYEQYF. In DNA form, the CDR3 reads TGTGCCAGCAGCTCAGGGACTAGCGGGAACTACGAGCAGTACTTC.

This clone appeared a single time. The chain uses TRBV5-4 and TRBJ2-3, with TRBD2 identical over 12 bases. Germline-derived CDR1 and CDR2 are SGHNT and YYREEE (reference sequence). This CDR3 has 17 residues. Trimming removed 5 bases from V and 4 bases from J; junction bases left unmatched: 11. CDR3 loop: CASRPGLAGSSADTQYF. The CDR3 DNA is TGTGCCAGCAGGCCGGGACTAGCGGGCTCCAGCGCAGATACGCAGTATTTT.

The J gene is TRBJ2-1, the V gene TRBV5-4; D possibly corresponds to TRBD2 (5 bases). The V end lost 1 base, the J end lost 0 bases, and 11 bases lay between the germline ends. Germline V lookup: CDR1 SGHNT, CDR2 YYREEE (reference sequence). The CDR3 sequence is 16 residues long. DNA of the CDR3: TGTGCCAGCAGCTTGCATCTAGCTAGCTCCTACAATGAGCAGTTCTTC. Translating it yields CASSLHLASSYNEQFF.

The V gene is TRBV5-6, the J gene TRBJ2-4; D is undetermined. V lost 1 base and J lost 3, with 14 bases in between. From germline, CDR1 is SGHDT and CDR2 YYEEEE. The CDR3 length is 16 residues. The CDR3, as DNA: TGTGCCAGCAGCTTGCGATCCGGGTTAGGCAAAAACATTCAGTACTTC. Amino acid sequence: CASSLRSGLGKNIQYF.

This clone was seen once. The chain employs TRBV19 and TRBJ1-1; a weak D match, TRBD1 (5 bases). CDR1 is LNHDA and CDR2 is SQIVND in the germline V gene (reference sequence). The CDR3 sequence is 13 residues long. The V end lost 3 bases, the J end lost 1 base, and 6 bases lay between the germline ends. This CDR3 reads CASSIQGNTEAFF. CDR3 coding DNA: TGTGCCAGTAGTATTCAGGGGAACACTGAAGCTTTCTTT. The complete variable domain, with remaining parts taken from reference TRBV19 and TRBJ1-1, reads DGGITQSPKYLFRKEGQNVTLSCEQNLNHDAMYWYRQDPGQGLRLIYYSQIVNDFQKGDIAEGYSVSREKKESFPLTVTSAQKNPTAFYLCASSIQGNTEAFFGQGTRLTVV.

The chain employs TRBV7-2 and TRBJ2-3; D is possibly TRBD1 (7 bases). Trimming cost V 0 bases and J 4 bases, with 11 bases left between them. The CDR3 has 15 residues. Germline loops: CDR1 SGHTA, CDR2 FQGNSA. The CDR3 DNA sequence: TGTGCCAGCAGCTTAGCCGGAGGGGGCGCAGATACGCAGTATTTT. Translating gives CASSLAGGGADTQYF. The full variable domain, its missing parts supplied by reference TRBV7-2 and TRBJ2-3, is GAGVSQSPSNKVTEKGKDVELRCDPISGHTALYWYRQSLGQGLEFLIYFQGNSAPDKSGLPSDRFSAERTGGSVSTLTIQRTQQEDSAVYLCASSLAGGGADTQYFGPGTRLTVL.

The sample holds a few counts of this clone. The chain has TRBV10-2 and TRBJ1-2, with a weak D call TRBD1 (6 bases). Trimming cost V 3 bases and J 6 bases, with 11 bases left between them. CDR3 size: 13 residues. Per germline, CDR1 WSHSY and CDR2 SAAADI. The CDR3 sequence is CASSDYRVNGYTF. CDR3 bases: TGCGCCAGCAGTGATTACAGGGTAAATGGCTACACCTTC.

The chain employs TRBV28 and TRBJ2-1, with TRBD2 as a possible D gene (5 bases). V was shortened by 6 bases and J by 5 bases, with 11 bases between the two germline ends. In germline, CDR1 is MDHEN, CDR2 SYDVKM. The CDR3 totals 13 residues. CDR3 DNA sequence: TGTGCCAGCAGCTTAGAGGGTGACAATGAGCAGTTCTTC. As protein: CASSLEGDNEQFF.

The J gene is TRBJ1-2, the V gene TRBV28; D possibly corresponds to TRBD1 (5 bases). The CDR3 loop spans 12 amino acids. Between the trimmed V and J ends, which lost 8 bases and 5 bases, there was a span of 12 bases. Germline values: CDR1 MDHEN, CDR2 SYDVKM. This chain's CDR3 is CASLLEGYGYTF. The CDR3 DNA sequence: TGTGCCAGCCTCCTGGAGGGGTATGGCTACACCTTC.

The gene calls are TRBV30 and TRBJ1-1, with 8 positions matching TRBD1. The germline gives CDR1 GTSNPN, CDR2 SVGIG (reference sequence). The V gene end was trimmed by 1 base and the J gene end by 2 bases; junction bases not matched to a gene: 3. The CDR3 is made up of 14 amino acids. The CDR3: CAWSAGQGNTEAFF. The CDR3 region has the DNA TGTGCCTGGAGTGCCGGACAGGGTAACACTGAAGCTTTCTTT. Full variable domain (missing parts from reference TRBV30 and TRBJ1-1): SQTIHQWPATLVQPVGSPLSLECTVEGTSNPNLYWYRQAAGRGLQLLFYSVGIGQISSEVPQNLSASRPQDRQFILSSKKLLLSDSGFYLCAWSAGQGNTEAFFGQGTRLTVV.

V usage is TRBV6-1 and J usage is TRBJ1-5; D may be TRBD1 (5 bases). V lost 2 bases, J lost 4 bases, and 15 bases lay in between. In germline, CDR1 is MNHNS, CDR2 SASEGT. The CDR3 sequence is 16 residues long. In DNA form, the CDR3 reads TGTGCCAGCAGTGAACGAGGGCCCGGGGGAAATCAGCCCCAGCATTTT. It is translated as CASSERGPGGNQPQHF.

The chain uses TRBV28 and TRBJ1-4; 9 nucleotides align to TRBD1. The CDR3 loop spans 14 amino acids. Germline lookup yields CDR1 MDHEN and CDR2 SYDVKM. The V and J ends lost 7 bases and 8 bases, in that order; junction bases with no gene match: 8. This chain's CDR3 is CASKPRDREEKLFF. The CDR3 DNA reads TGTGCCAGCAAACCGAGGGACAGGGAGGAAAAACTGTTTTTT.

The chain couples TRBV30 to TRBJ1-1; 8 bases align to TRBD1. In germline, CDR1 is GTSNPN, CDR2 SVGIG (reference sequence). The junction had 10 bases not matched to a gene; V was cut back by 4 bases and J by 3 bases. The CDR3 spans 15 residues. Here the CDR3 reads CAWTYLTGGDTEAFF. The CDR3 region has the DNA TGTGCCTGGACTTACCTCACAGGGGGGGACACTGAAGCTTTCTTT.

CDR3: CASSRTGGQGNYGYTF. CDR3 sequence (DNA): TGTGCCAGCAGTCGTACCGGAGGACAGGGGAACTATGGCTACACCTTC. J is TRBJ1-2 and V is TRBV5-6; 9 nucleotides match TRBD1. The ends lost 5 bases at V and 2 bases at J; junction bases unmatched: 10. The CDR3 runs to 16 residues. Germline V gene sequence: CDR1 SGHDT, CDR2 YYEEEE. The complete variable domain, with remaining parts taken from reference TRBV5-6 and TRBJ1-2, reads DAGVTQSPTHLIKTRGQQVTLRCSPKSGHDTVSWYQQALGQGPQFIFQYYEEEERQRGNFPDRFSGHQFPNYSSELNVNALLLGDSALYLCASSRTGGQGNYGYTFGSGTRLTVV.

The chain couples TRBV5-6 to TRBJ1-1; D possibly corresponds to TRBD1 (5 bases). This CDR3 has 15 residues. Germline loops: CDR1 SGHDT, CDR2 YYEEEE. V dropped 1 base and J dropped 0 bases, with 10 bases sitting between them. The CDR3 is CASSLRQLMNTEAFF. The CDR3 nucleotides are TGTGCCAGCAGCTTGCGACAGCTCATGAACACTGAAGCTTTCTTT.

The chain combines TRBV7-2 with TRBJ1-1; possibly TRBD1 for D (6 bases). V was trimmed by 0 bases and J by 2 bases, leaving 13 bases between them. CDR1 and CDR2 (germline): SGHTA, FQGNSA. The CDR3 covers 16 residues. CDR3 sequence (DNA): TGTGCCAGCAGCTTAGCCTATTGGACAGTAAACACTGAAGCTTTCTTT. Translation: CASSLAYWTVNTEAFF.

The chain is built from TRBV7-9 and TRBJ1-4; D ambiguous. The CDR3 consists of 16 residues. With 2 bases removed from V and 4 bases from J, the gap between germline ends came to 14 bases. Germline CDR1 and CDR2: SEHNR and FQNEAQ (reference sequence). The CDR3 region has the DNA TGTGCCAGCAGCTTACTGCGCGATCGAGTTAATGAAAAACTGTTTTTT. Amino acid sequence: CASSLLRDRVNEKLFF.

The V gene is TRBV5-6, the J gene TRBJ2-7; 8 bases fit TRBD2. Germline V gene lookup returns CDR1 SGHDT and CDR2 YYEEEE. The ends lost 1 base at V and 1 base at J; junction bases unmatched: 4. CDR3 length: 15 residues. The CDR3 is CASSLTGLESYEQYF. For the CDR3, the DNA is TGTGCCAGCAGCTTGACGGGACTAGAGTCCTACGAGCAGTACTTC.

The chain joins TRBV29-1 to TRBJ1-1, with no clear D. This CDR3 contains 13 residues. Trimming removed 3 bases at V and 0 bases at J, with 8 bases between. From germline, CDR1 is SQVTM and CDR2 ANQGSEA. The CDR3 DNA reads TGCAGCGTTGACGTTACAGTGAACACTGAAGCTTTCTTT. Its translation is CSVDVTVNTEAFF.

The gene calls are TRBV4-3 and TRBJ2-7; tentative D call: TRBD1 (6 bases). With 4 bases removed from V and 3 bases from J, the gap between germline ends came to 13 bases. The CDR3 sequence is 14 residues long. The germline V gene has CDR1 LGHNA and CDR2 YSLEER. The CDR3 DNA follows: TGCGCCAGCAGCCCAGGGGAAGGCATCTACGAGCAGTACTTC. Protein: CASSPGEGIYEQYF.

This chain connects TRBV27 to TRBJ2-1, with 9 nucleotides matching TRBD2. Looked up from germline, CDR1 is MNHEY and CDR2 is SMNVEV (reference sequence). CDR3 size: 13 residues. Trimming at V came to 6 bases and at J to 9 bases, leaving 6 bases not matched to a gene. CDR3 bases: TGTGCCAGCAGGAATAGCGGGAGCGGTGAGCAGTTCTTC. Translation gives CASRNSGSGEQFF.

The chain joins TRBV25-1 to TRBJ1-2; D gene unclear. V shed 6 bases and J shed 5 bases, with 4 bases lying between them. The CDR3 is 10 residues long. Germline V lookup: CDR1 MGHDK, CDR2 SYGVNS. DNA for the CDR3: TGTGCCAGCAGCCGTTATGGCTACACCTTC. It is translated as CASSRYGYTF.

The V call is TRBV4-3, the J call TRBJ2-1, with D possibly matching TRBD2 (6 bases). V dropped 0 bases and J dropped 3 bases, with 18 bases sitting between them. Germline V gene data show CDR1 as LGHNA and CDR2 as YSLEER. The CDR3 length is 18 residues. In DNA form, the CDR3 reads TGCGCCAGCAGCCAAGATACCCACCGGGGCGGGAACTACAATGAGCAGTTCTTC. Encoded protein: CASSQDTHRGGNYNEQFF.

The chain joins TRBV25-1 to TRBJ2-1; D is ambiguous. The CDR3 extends over 11 amino acids. Germline V CDR1 and CDR2: MGHDK, SYGVNS. V dropped 6 bases and J dropped 7 bases, with 7 bases sitting between them. CDR3 DNA: TGTGCCAGCAGCCGTTTGAATGAGCAGTTCTTC. Encoded protein: CASSRLNEQFF. The whole variable domain, filled in from reference TRBV25-1 and TRBJ2-1, reads EADIYQTPRYLVIGTGKKITLECSQTMGHDKMYWYQQDPGMELHLIHYSYGVNSTEKGDLSSESTVSRIRTEHFPLTLESARPSHTSQYLCASSRLNEQFFGPGTRLTVL.

V and J are TRBV1 and TRBJ2-5; TRBD2, the table's D call, was not compared with the DNA. TRBV1 is annotated as a pseudogene. The CDR3 covers 16 residues. CDR3 loop: CTTLPGLAGDKETQYF. In DNA form, the CDR3 reads TGCACCACTCTCCCGGGACTAGCGGGGGATAAAGAGACCCAGTACTTC.

V gene TRBV10-3 combines with J gene TRBJ2-7; D ambiguous. The V gene's germline CDR1 is ENHRY and CDR2 SYGVKD. This CDR3 has 16 amino acids. The V end was cut by 2 bases, the J end by 2 bases, with 16 bases between. Written as DNA, the CDR3 is TGTGCCATCAGTGAGGTTGCGGCTGGGTTGACCTACGAGCAGTACTTC. Its translation: CAISEVAAGLTYEQYF.

The V call is TRBV2, the J call TRBJ2-4; tentative D call: TRBD2 (5 bases). Germline loops: CDR1 SNHLY, CDR2 FYNNEI. Between the trimmed V and J ends, which lost 4 bases and 0 bases, there was a span of 10 bases. The CDR3 extends over 15 amino acids. CDR3: CASSVLGLAKNIQYF. The CDR3 bases are TGTGCCAGCAGTGTCCTAGGACTAGCCAAAAACATTCAGTACTTC.